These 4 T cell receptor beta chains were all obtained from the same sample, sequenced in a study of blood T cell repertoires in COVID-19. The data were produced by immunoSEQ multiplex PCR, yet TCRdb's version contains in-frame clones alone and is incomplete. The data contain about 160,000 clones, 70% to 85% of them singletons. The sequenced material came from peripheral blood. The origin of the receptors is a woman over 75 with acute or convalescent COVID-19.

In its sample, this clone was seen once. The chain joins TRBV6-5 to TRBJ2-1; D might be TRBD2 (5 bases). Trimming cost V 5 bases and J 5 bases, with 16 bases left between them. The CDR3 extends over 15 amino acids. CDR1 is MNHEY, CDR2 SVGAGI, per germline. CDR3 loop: CASSPQRRPDNEQFF. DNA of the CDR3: TGTGCCAGCAGTCCGCAGCGGAGGCCCGACAATGAGCAGTTCTTC.

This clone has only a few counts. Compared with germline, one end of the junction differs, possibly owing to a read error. The CDR3 DNA sequence: TGTGCCACCAACAGACAAGGAGGAGAGACCCAGTACTTC. Encoded protein: CATNRQGGETQYF. The V and J genes are TRBV15 and TRBJ2-5; a weak D match, TRBD2 (5 bases). In germline, CDR1 is LNHNV, CDR2 YYDKDF (reference sequence). This CDR3 region has 13 residues.

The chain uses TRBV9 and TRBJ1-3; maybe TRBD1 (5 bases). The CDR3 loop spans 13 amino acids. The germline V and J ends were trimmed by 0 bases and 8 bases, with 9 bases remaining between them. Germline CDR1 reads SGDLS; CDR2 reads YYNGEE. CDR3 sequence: CASSVGGADTIYF. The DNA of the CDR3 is TGTGCCAGCAGCGTAGGTGGGGCGGACACCATATATTTT.

The CDR3 DNA sequence: TGTGCCAGTAGCCCTCCTGACAGGGGGCCAACTAATGAAAAACTGTTTTTT. Translating it yields CASSPPDRGPTNEKLFF. The chain recombines TRBV19 with TRBJ1-4; 10 bases agree with TRBD1. The CDR3 totals 17 residues. CDR1 and CDR2 from the germline V gene are LNHDA and SQIVND (reference sequence). J lost 0 bases, V lost 6 bases, and 7 bases had no gene match.